These 9 T cell receptor beta chains share one sample of origin, sequenced in a study of T cells in Graves' hyperthyroidism and ophthalmopathy. TCR beta CDR3 regions were amplified from RNA. The TCR CDR3 first-round RT-PCR relied on the HTBI primer set. TCRdb re-derived calls from the multiplex PCR reads in MiXCR, one entry per CDR3 protein. The sample includes about 250,000 distinct CDR3 sequences, approximately 23% seen only once; the top ten take under 40%. Sequencing was carried out using blood. The receptors shown here come from a woman in her thirties or forties with Graves' ophthalmopathy.

The CDR3 reads CASSADTSVQETQYF. CDR3 bases: TGTGCCAGCAGTGCCGACACTTCGGTCCAAGAGACCCAGTACTTC. V is TRBV2 and J is TRBJ2-5, with D unclear. The CDR3 length is 15 residues. CDR1 is SNHLY, CDR2 FYNNEI, per germline. The V and J ends lost 4 bases and 1 base respectively, with 13 bases between them.

The chain links TRBV18 to TRBJ2-7; the D gene is possibly TRBD1 (6 bases). Deletions cut 1 base from V and 2 bases from J, with 6 bases between. This CDR3 contains 13 residues. Germline values: CDR1 KGHSH, CDR2 LQKENI. The CDR3 protein is CASSPRDTYEQYF. The CDR3 DNA sequence: TGTGCCAGCTCACCACGGGACACCTACGAGCAGTACTTC.

The J gene is TRBJ1-1, the V gene TRBV2; D not resolved. V lost 3 bases, J lost 10 bases, and 12 bases lay in between. Germline V CDR1 and CDR2: SNHLY, FYNNEI. The length of the CDR3 is 12 residues. CDR3 region: CASSDVIRGAFF. The CDR3 DNA follows: TGTGCCAGCAGTGACGTTATACGGGGAGCTTTCTTT.

Ten or more counts support this clonotype. This sequence joins TRBV7-2 and TRBJ1-5, with 7 nucleotides matching TRBD1. The CDR3 is made up of 15 amino acids. Trimming at V came to 5 bases and at J to 4 bases, leaving 8 bases not matched to a gene. Germline V gene lookup returns CDR1 SGHTA and CDR2 FQGNSA. In DNA, the CDR3 is TGTGCCAGCAGCATTCGACAGGGAGGAAATCAGCCCCAGCATTTT. Translating gives CASSIRQGGNQPQHF.

This clonotype came up once. The CDR3 bases are TGTGCCATCACCGGAGCGGCACAGAACACTGAAGCTTTCTTT. It encodes CAITGAAQNTEAFF. J is TRBJ1-1 and V is TRBV6-1; D is unresolved. This CDR3 has 14 amino acids. With 10 bases removed from V and 1 base from J, the gap between germline ends came to 16 bases. Germline CDR1 MNHNS, CDR2 SASEGT.

This clonotype was seen many times. The chain couples TRBV9 to TRBJ1-2; TRBD1 aligns across 8 bases. The CDR3 runs 16 residues. The V segment lost 0 bases and the J segment 5 bases; nucleotides outside the gene matches: 9. CDR1 and CDR2 from the germline V gene are SGDLS and YYNGEE. The CDR3 nucleotides read TGTGCCAGCAGCGTAGGGGGACAGGAAGGCGCGTATGGCTACACCTTC. Its protein product is CASSVGGQEGAYGYTF.

The chain combines TRBV6-2 or TRBV6-3 with TRBJ2-5; 9 bases are a match to TRBD1. J lost 1 base, V lost 1 base, and 1 base had no gene match. Germline V gives CDR1 MNHEY, CDR2 SVGEGT. This CDR3 contains 15 residues. Here the CDR3 DNA reads TGTGCCAGCAGTTACTGGGACAGGGCCCAAGAGACCCAGTACTTC. Protein sequence: CASSYWDRAQETQYF.

The chain recombines TRBV19 with TRBJ2-7; D is uncertain. This CDR3 comprises 13 residues. V was cut by 3 bases and J by 5 bases, with 11 bases left in between. Germline lookup yields CDR1 LNHDA and CDR2 SQIVND (reference sequence). The CDR3 reads CASSMGGRNEQYF. The CDR3 DNA reads TGTGCCAGTAGTATGGGCGGAAGAAACGAGCAGTACTTC.

Ten or more counts support this clonotype. The chain recombines TRBV10-3 with TRBJ2-2; D might be TRBD1 (5 bases). Trimming took 3 bases from V and 2 from J, leaving 10 bases between them. There are 15 residues in the CDR3. Germline CDR1 reads ENHRY; CDR2 reads SYGVKD. The CDR3 region is CAISDLTVNTGELFF. CDR3 DNA sequence: TGTGCCATCAGTGATTTGACAGTTAACACCGGGGAGCTGTTTTTT.